These 14 T cell receptor beta chains share one sample of origin, sequenced in a study of control samples from healthy donors and cancer patients. TCRdb's copy holds only in-frame clones and misses some; the assay was immunoSEQ multiplex PCR. The table includes 100,000 to 150,000 clones, approximately 92% detected once. The sample comprised blood. The receptors were sampled from a man aged 40-49 years in good health.

The chain couples TRBV4-2 to TRBJ1-1, with 10 bases that match TRBD1. This CDR3 is built from 12 residues. The ends lost 2 bases at V and 10 bases at J; junction bases unmatched: 1. From germline, CDR1 is LGHNA and CDR2 YNFKEQ. The CDR3 DNA follows: TGTGCCAGCAGCCAAAGGACAGGGGGAGCTTTCTTT. This codes for CASSQRTGGAFF.

The rearrangement links TRBV2 to TRBJ1-1, with 8 bases that match TRBD1. The CDR3 contains 14 residues. In germline, CDR1 is SNHLY, CDR2 FYNNEI. The junction had 6 bases not matched to a gene; V was cut back by 4 bases and J by 5 bases. The CDR3 DNA reads TGTGCCAGCAGTGGACAGGGGAAAGGAACTGAAGCTTTCTTT. This gives the protein CASSGQGKGTEAFF.

V is TRBV6-7 and J is TRBJ1-4; D is undetermined. TRBV6-7 is treated as an ORF (open reading frame) with a function not yet certain. V was trimmed by 5 bases and J by 8 bases, leaving 6 bases between them. The CDR3 runs to 11 residues. The CDR3 nucleotides read TGTGCCAGCAGTCCCCACGAAAAACTGTTTTTT. This translates into CASSPHEKLFF.

The V gene is TRBV29-1, the J gene TRBJ2-5; a possible D gene is TRBD1 (6 bases). CDR1 is SQVTM, CDR2 ANQGSEA, per germline. The CDR3 extends over 14 amino acids. Trimming took 6 bases from V and 4 from J, leaving 18 bases between them. The CDR3 spells CSVLNRESRETQYF. CDR3 nucleotides: TGCAGCGTCCTCAACAGGGAGTCAAGAGAGACCCAGTACTTC.

The rearrangement joins TRBV7-9 to TRBJ2-5; TRBD2 aligns across 13 bases. Germline assignment: CDR1 SEHNR and CDR2 FQNEAQ (reference sequence). Germline trimming cut 11 bases from V and 3 bases from J; bases unmatched to any gene: 15. There are 17 residues in the CDR3. The CDR3 coding sequence is TGTGCCGGAGGTATGGACTCGGGACTAGCGGGGAAAGAGACCCAGTACTTC. It codes for CAGGMDSGLAGKETQYF.

This clone was recorded only once. The chain employs TRBV5-5 and TRBJ1-1, with 9 bases matching TRBD1. Germline V gene sequence: CDR1 SGHKS, CDR2 YYEKEE (reference sequence). The CDR3 is 16 amino acids. J lost 2 bases, V lost 4 bases, and 9 bases had no gene match. DNA of the CDR3: TGTGCCAGCAGCGGGGGGAACAGGGGGCTTAACACTGAAGCTTTCTTT. This sequence encodes CASSGGNRGLNTEAFF.

V gene TRBV7-2 combines with J gene TRBJ1-4, with a possible D match to TRBD1 (5 bases). The germline V gene encodes CDR1 SGHTA and CDR2 FQGNSA. Trimming shortened V by 4 bases and J by 2 bases, and 14 bases separated the two germline ends. The CDR3 spans 16 residues. The CDR3: CASSSWGVITNEKLFF. The CDR3 DNA reads as TGTGCCAGCAGCTCCTGGGGGGTTATTACTAATGAAAAACTGTTTTTT.

The chain employs TRBV5-1 and TRBJ1-5, with D possibly TRBD1 on 5 matching bases. This CDR3 is 13 amino acids long. Germline V CDR1 and CDR2: SGHRS, YFSETQ. Trimming cost V 3 bases and J 5 bases, with 9 bases left between them. This CDR3 reads CASSYLGDQPQHF. The DNA for the CDR3 is TGCGCCAGCAGCTACCTGGGGGATCAGCCCCAGCATTTT.

V usage is TRBV3-1 (or the pseudogene TRBV3-2) and J usage is TRBJ1-1, with D hard to call. V was pared by 5 bases and J by 10 bases, with 17 bases between. The germline CDR1 and CDR2 sequences are LGHDT and YNNKEL (reference sequence). The CDR3 runs 13 residues. For the CDR3, the DNA is TGTGCCAGCAGCTTTGGGCCTAATCACCCAGCTTTCTTT. Protein sequence: CASSFGPNHPAFF.

This sequence joins TRBV5-1 and TRBJ2-4; 9 nucleotides match TRBD2. This CDR3 contains 16 residues. Losses at the gene ends were 0 bases for V and 6 bases for J; bases not matched to a gene: 7. CDR1 SGHRS and CDR2 YFSETQ come from the germline V gene. The CDR3 loop reads CASSLDPSGVRNIQYF. The CDR3 DNA follows: TGCGCCAGCAGCTTGGATCCTAGCGGGGTGAGAAACATTCAGTACTTC.

This chain connects TRBV9 to TRBJ1-4; D unclear. V lost 0 bases and J lost 7, with 7 bases in between. From germline, CDR1 is SGDLS and CDR2 YYNGEE. The CDR3 consists of 13 residues. Here the CDR3 reads CASSVGPGEKLFF. In DNA form, the CDR3 reads TGTGCCAGCAGCGTAGGCCCGGGTGAAAAACTGTTTTTT.

This chain uses TRBV4-1 with TRBJ2-7, with 7 nucleotides matching TRBD1. Germline-derived CDR1 and CDR2 are MGHRA and YSYEKL. With V trimmed by 2 bases and J by 4 bases, 2 bases remained unmatched. CDR3 length equals 13 residues. CDR3 coding DNA: TGCGCCAGCAGCCAAACAGGGGAATACGAGCAGTACTTC. This encodes CASSQTGEYEQYF.

The chain is built from TRBV5-4 and TRBJ1-1; D is ambiguous. Between the trimmed V and J ends, which lost 5 bases and 0 bases, there was a span of 8 bases. The CDR3 is 13 residues long. Germline V gives CDR1 SGHNT, CDR2 YYREEE (reference sequence). Here the CDR3 reads CASRQLMNTEAFF. CDR3 nucleotides: TGTGCCAGCAGGCAGTTGATGAACACTGAAGCTTTCTTT.

In its sample, this clone was seen once. The gene calls are TRBV15 and TRBJ1-6, with TRBD1 identical over 11 bases. Looked up from germline, CDR1 is LNHNV and CDR2 is YYDKDF (reference sequence). Trimming took 5 bases from V and 7 from J; bases not matched to a gene: 10. This CDR3 contains 17 residues. The CDR3 region is CATSLGGTGGGNSPLHF. CDR3 DNA: TGTGCCACCAGCCTGGGAGGGACAGGGGGTGGCAATTCACCCCTCCACTTT.